This T cell receptor beta chain was captured in a study of T cell responses to AZD1222 COVID-19 vaccine. Study in general: Second-dose groups at about 4 or about 12 weeks were pooled.

The assay was immunoSEQ multiplex PCR, and TCRdb's table has in-frame clones only and misses some. The table shows roughly 120,000 clones, with about 90% occurring only once. Study results and caveats: Vaccine-associated CD4 TCRs spanned spike, dominant at 160-218 and 743-854.

Points on this clone: Antigen specificity is unknown.

The receptor was derived from an adult in good health. The material sequenced was peripheral blood, taken on day 0 of AZD1222 vaccination.

CDR3 protein: CAWSDPPAGRGGYTF. The CDR3 nucleotides read TGTGCCTGGAGTGACCCCCCGGCAGGGCGGGGTGGCTACACCTTC. This sequence joins TRBV30 and TRBJ1-2; D perhaps matches TRBD1 (5 bases). Trimming left V 1 base short and J 7 bases short, with 19 bases between. Germline V CDR1 and CDR2: GTSNPN, SVGIG (reference sequence). The CDR3 is made up of 15 amino acids.